Listed below are T cell receptor beta chains from one sample, sequenced in a study of cytomegalovirus exposure and HLA in healthy donors. Method: immunoSEQ multiplex PCR; TCRdb's copy keeps in-frame clones and lacks some. The profile shows around 200,000 clones, around 77% of them singletons. Sequencing was carried out using PBMCs. These receptors all stem from a woman under 30 in good health and CMV-seronegative. The CDR3 runs from the conserved cysteine through the conserved F or W. D genes are given only for firm matches. Size is stated for part of the rows, as once, few or many counts, or as a class when the clone is expanded.

size: NA
D: NA
V: TRBV21-1
J: TRBJ1-1
DNA: TGTGCCAGCAGCAAATTGGGGACGGAGGGTTTGGGAACTGAAGCTTTCTTT
CDR3: CASSKLGTEGLGTEAFF

size: NA
D: NA
V: TRBV7-8
J: TRBJ1-6
DNA: TGTGCCAGCAGGCGGTCCGGGTGGGATTCACCCCTCCACTTT
CDR3: CASRRSGWDSPLHF

size: NA
D: NA
V: TRBV7-2
J: TRBJ1-4
DNA: TGTGCCAGCAGCTTGACTATAGGGTCTTTGGGCGAAAAACTGTTTTTT
CDR3: CASSLTIGSLGEKLFF

size: NA
D: TRBD2
V: TRBV5-1
J: TRBJ2-2
DNA: TGCGCCAGCGGCGGGACTAGCGGGTCTTCGAACACCGGGGAGCTGTTTTTT
CDR3: CASGGTSGSSNTGELFF

size: NA
D: NA
V: TRBV19
J: TRBJ1-3
DNA: TGTGCCAGTAGTATAGGGCAGGCTGGAAACACCATATATTTT
CDR3: CASSIGQAGNTIYF

size: NA
D: NA
V: TRBV5-8
J: TRBJ1-6
DNA: TGTGCCAGCAGCTTGGGAGGGGGAGATGATTCACCCCTCCACTTT
CDR3: CASSLGGGDDSPLHF

size: NA
D: NA
V: TRBV25-1
J: TRBJ2-7
DNA: TGTGCCAGCAGTGACAGGGACGAGCAGTACTTC
CDR3: CASSDRDEQYF

size: NA
D: NA
V: TRBV30
J: TRBJ2-5
DNA: TGTGCCTGGAGTTTAGCGGAGACCCAGTACTTC
CDR3: CAWSLAETQYF

size: NA
D: NA
V: TRBV11-2
J: TRBJ2-2
DNA: TGTGCCAGCAGCTTAGTTCTCAGCGGCGGGGAGCTGTTTTTT
CDR3: CASSLVLSGGELFF

size: NA
D: TRBD1
V: TRBV7-6
J: TRBJ2-7
DNA: TGTGCCAGCAGCCCGGGACAGGGTCACGAGCAGTACTTC
CDR3: CASSPGQGHEQYF

size: NA
D: NA
V: TRBV6-1
J: TRBJ1-2
DNA: TGTGCCAGCTATTTTAACTATGGCTACACCTTC
CDR3: CASYFNYGYTF

size: NA
D: NA
V: TRBV9
J: TRBJ2-2
DNA: TGTGCCAGCAGATATCGCACAGGGACCGGGGAGCTGTTTTTT
CDR3: CASRYRTGTGELFF

size: NA
D: NA
V: TRBV29-1
J: TRBJ1-6
DNA: TGCAGCGTTAGGACCGGGAGCGAGGGTTCACCCCTCCACTTT
CDR3: CSVRTGSEGSPLHF

size: NA
D: TRBD1
V: TRBV5-1
J: TRBJ2-2
DNA: TGCGCCAGCAGCCCCCTGACAGGGGGCCTAGACACCGGGGAGCTGTTTTTT
CDR3: CASSPLTGGLDTGELFF

size: NA
D: TRBD1
V: TRBV2
J: TRBJ1-1
DNA: TGTGCCAGCAGCCAGGAGACAGGGACGAACACTGAAGCTTTCTTT
CDR3: CASSQETGTNTEAFF

size: NA
D: TRBD1
V: TRBV28
J: TRBJ1-5
DNA: TGTGCCAGCAGGAGGACAGGGGCCGTTACCCTTCAGCCCCAGCATTTT
CDR3: CASRRTGAVTLQPQHF

size: NA
D: NA
V: TRBV7-2
J: TRBJ1-4
DNA: TGTGCCAGCAGCGGCGAAAAACTGTTTTTT
CDR3: CASSGEKLFF

size: NA
D: NA
V: TRBV6-6
J: TRBJ2-7
DNA: TGTGCCAGCAGTTGGACAATTAGCGGTAGCTCCTACGAGCAGTACTTC
CDR3: CASSWTISGSSYEQYF

size: NA
D: NA
V: TRBV11-3
J: TRBJ1-1
DNA: TGTGCCAGCAGCGACACTGTGAACACTGAAGCTTTCTTT
CDR3: CASSDTVNTEAFF

size: NA
D: TRBD1
V: TRBV7-3
J: TRBJ2-1
DNA: TGTGCCAGCAGCTTAATAAGAACAGGGGGCAAGGATGAGCAGTTCTTC
CDR3: CASSLIRTGGKDEQFF

size: NA
D: NA
V: TRBV5-1
J: TRBJ2-5
DNA: TGCGCCAGCAGCTTGATGACAGATCAAGAGACCCAGTACTTC
CDR3: CASSLMTDQETQYF

size: NA
D: NA
V: TRBV2
J: TRBJ1-5
DNA: TGTGCCAGCAGCCGAAAGGGGGAGCCCCAGCATTTT
CDR3: CASSRKGEPQHF

size: NA
D: NA
V: TRBV4-2
J: TRBJ2-3
DNA: TGTGCCAGCAGCCATGGTGGGGCTACGCAGTATTTT
CDR3: CASSHGGATQYF

size: once
D: TRBD1
V: TRBV19
J: TRBJ2-5
DNA: TGTGCCAGTAGTCCCCGCAGGGGGTACGAGACCCAGTACTTC
CDR3: CASSPRRGYETQYF

size: NA
D: TRBD1
V: TRBV7-9
J: TRBJ2-7
DNA: TGTGCCAGCAGCTTATCCCCGGGACAGGGGGGACCCTACGAGCAGTACTTC
CDR3: CASSLSPGQGGPYEQYF

size: NA
D: NA
V: TRBV5-1
J: TRBJ2-2
DNA: TGCGCCAGCAGCTTCGGGGGAGCAGAGGAGCTGTTTTTT
CDR3: CASSFGGAEELFF

size: many
D: TRBD2
V: TRBV6-5
J: TRBJ2-3
DNA: TGTGCCAGCAGACACGGACTAGCGGGCACAGATACGCAGTATTTT
CDR3: CASRHGLAGTDTQYF

size: NA
D: NA
V: TRBV6-6
J: TRBJ1-1
DNA: TGTGCCAGCAGAGAGCAGGGATTCATGAACACTGAAGCTTTCTTT
CDR3: CASREQGFMNTEAFF

size: NA
D: NA
V: TRBV19
J: TRBJ2-7
DNA: TGTGCCAGTAGTATTATCTTTAGGGCCCCCCGGGGCGAGCAGTACTTC
CDR3: CASSIIFRAPRGEQYF

size: NA
D: TRBD1
V: TRBV6-1
J: TRBJ2-7
DNA: TGTGCCAGCAGTTCCGGACAGGGGACCTACGAGCAGTACTTC
CDR3: CASSSGQGTYEQYF

size: NA
D: NA
V: TRBV9
J: TRBJ1-1
DNA: TGTGCCAGCAGTTCGGGGGGAGAGAACACTGAAGCTTTCTTT
CDR3: CASSSGGENTEAFF

size: NA
D: TRBD1
V: TRBV11-2
J: TRBJ2-7
DNA: TGTGCCAGCAGCCCTTCGGGACAGACCTACGAGCAGTACTTC
CDR3: CASSPSGQTYEQYF

size: NA
D: TRBD2
V: TRBV18
J: TRBJ2-7
DNA: TGTGCCAGCTCACCCCGGAGGGAGACTAGCAACGAGCAGTACTTC
CDR3: CASSPRRETSNEQYF

size: NA
D: TRBD1
V: TRBV27
J: TRBJ1-2
DNA: TGTGCCAGCAGCGTCGGGACAGGCTATGGCTACACCTTC
CDR3: CASSVGTGYGYTF

size: NA
D: TRBD2
V: TRBV2
J: TRBJ2-6
DNA: TGTGCCAGCCTCTTTGATCGGGGGGCTGGGGCCAACGTCCTGACTTTC
CDR3: CASLFDRGAGANVLTF

size: once
D: TRBD2
V: TRBV19
J: TRBJ2-5
DNA: TGTGCCAGCACGGGAGGTGGAGAGACCCAGTACTTC
CDR3: CASTGGGETQYF

size: NA
D: TRBD2
V: TRBV11-2
J: TRBJ2-5
DNA: TGTGCCAGCAGCTTAGAGCCTAGCGGGAGGGGAGAGACCCAGTACTTC
CDR3: CASSLEPSGRGETQYF

size: once
D: TRBD1
V: TRBV2
J: TRBJ1-6
DNA: TGTGCCAGCAGGGACAGGGGGCGAGGGGATTCACCCCTCCACTTT
CDR3: CASRDRGRGDSPLHF

size: NA
D: TRBD2
V: TRBV7-9
J: TRBJ2-1
DNA: TGTGCCAGCAATGGACTAGCGGGAAGCTCCTACAATGAGCAGTTCTTC
CDR3: CASNGLAGSSYNEQFF

size: NA
D: TRBD1
V: TRBV7-8
J: TRBJ2-5
DNA: TGTGCCAGCAGGCTGACAGGGGCGGGTTCGGAGACCCAGTACTTC
CDR3: CASRLTGAGSETQYF

size: few
D: TRBD2
V: TRBV7-2
J: TRBJ2-7
DNA: TGTGCCAGTTCCTTGGGAGGGCGAGAGCAGTACTTC
CDR3: CASSLGGREQYF

size: NA
D: TRBD1
V: TRBV28
J: TRBJ2-4
DNA: TGTGCCAGCAGTCAGGACAGGGAGAGCATTCAGTACTTC
CDR3: CASSQDRESIQYF

size: NA
D: NA
V: TRBV7-2
J: TRBJ2-3
DNA: TGTGCCGGGACTGCTAGCACAGATACGCAGTATTTT
CDR3: CAGTASTDTQYF

size: NA
D: NA
V: TRBV5-6
J: TRBJ2-6
DNA: TGTGCCAGCAGCCCAGGACAGACTGGGGCCAACGTCCTGACTTTC
CDR3: CASSPGQTGANVLTF

size: once
D: NA
V: TRBV6-1
J: TRBJ2-7
DNA: TGTGCCAGCAGTGAAGTGGACTCTACCTACGAGCAGTACTTC
CDR3: CASSEVDSTYEQYF